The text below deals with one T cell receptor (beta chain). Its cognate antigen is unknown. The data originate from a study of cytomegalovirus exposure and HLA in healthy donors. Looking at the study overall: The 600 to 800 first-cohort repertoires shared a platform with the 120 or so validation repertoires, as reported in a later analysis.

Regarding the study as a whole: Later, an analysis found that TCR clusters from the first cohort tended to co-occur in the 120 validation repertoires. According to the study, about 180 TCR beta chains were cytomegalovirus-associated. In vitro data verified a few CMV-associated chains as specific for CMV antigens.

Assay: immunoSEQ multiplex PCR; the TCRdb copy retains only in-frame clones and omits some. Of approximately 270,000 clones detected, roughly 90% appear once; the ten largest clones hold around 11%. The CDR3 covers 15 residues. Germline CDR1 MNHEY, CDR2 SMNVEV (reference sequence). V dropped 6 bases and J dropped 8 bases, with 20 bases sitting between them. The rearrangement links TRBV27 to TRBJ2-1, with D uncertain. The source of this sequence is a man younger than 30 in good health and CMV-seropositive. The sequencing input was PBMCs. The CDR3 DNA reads TGTGCCAGCAGGGGTAGGTTAGACGTTATCGATGAGCAGTTCTTC. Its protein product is CASRGRLDVIDEQFF.